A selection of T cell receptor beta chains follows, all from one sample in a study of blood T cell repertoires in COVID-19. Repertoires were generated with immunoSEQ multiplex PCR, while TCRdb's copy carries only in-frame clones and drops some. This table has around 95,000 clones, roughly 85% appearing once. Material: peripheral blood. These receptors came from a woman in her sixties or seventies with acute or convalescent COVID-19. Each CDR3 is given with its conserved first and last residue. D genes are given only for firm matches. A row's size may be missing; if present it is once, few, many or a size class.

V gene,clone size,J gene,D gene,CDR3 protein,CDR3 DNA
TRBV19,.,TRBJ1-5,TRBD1,CASSSDRVSQPQHF,TGTGCCAGTAGTTCCGACAGGGTAAGTCAGCCCCAGCATTTT
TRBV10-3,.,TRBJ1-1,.,CAITQGGSMNTEAFF,TGTGCCATCACTCAGGGAGGGTCTATGAACACTGAAGCTTTCTTT
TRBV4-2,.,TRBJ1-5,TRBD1,CASSLQINRDSHQPQHF,TGTGCCAGCAGCCTCCAAATTAACCGGGACAGCCATCAGCCCCAGCATTTT
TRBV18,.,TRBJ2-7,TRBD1,CASSPLLGQGSYEQYF,TGTGCCAGCTCACCCCTTCTGGGACAGGGTTCCTACGAGCAGTACTTC
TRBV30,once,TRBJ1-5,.,CAWSRGAGLGNQPQHF,TGTGCCTGGAGTCGGGGGGCAGGGCTTGGCAATCAGCCCCAGCATTTT
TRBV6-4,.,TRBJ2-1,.,CASSVTGYNEQFF,TGTGCCAGCAGTGTGACAGGCTACAATGAGCAGTTCTTC
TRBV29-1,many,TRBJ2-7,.,CSVAAGAEQYF,TGCAGCGTTGCTGCAGGGGCCGAGCAGTACTTC
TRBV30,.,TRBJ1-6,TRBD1,CAWGQGGNSPLHF,TGTGCCTGGGGACAGGGAGGTAATTCACCCCTCCACTTT
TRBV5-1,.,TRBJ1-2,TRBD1,CASSFDRGNYGYTF,TGCGCCAGCAGCTTCGACAGGGGCAACTATGGCTACACCTTC
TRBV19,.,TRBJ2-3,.,CASRRLGTDTQYF,TGTGCCAGTAGGAGATTAGGCACAGATACGCAGTATTTT
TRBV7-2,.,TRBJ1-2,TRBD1,CASSLEGTGGFRGYTF,TGTGCCAGCAGCTTAGAGGGGACAGGGGGCTTTCGTGGCTACACCTTC
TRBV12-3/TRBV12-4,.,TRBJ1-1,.,CASSDRGEAFF,TGTGCCAGCAGCGACAGAGGAGAAGCTTTCTTT
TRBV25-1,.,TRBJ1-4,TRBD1,CASSKGAPNEKLFF,TGTGCCAGCAGTAAGGGGGCGCCTAATGAAAAACTGTTTTTT
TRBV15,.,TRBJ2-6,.,CATSRERPGANVLTF,TGTGCCACCAGCAGAGAGCGTCCTGGGGCCAACGTCCTGACTTTC
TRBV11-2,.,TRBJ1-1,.,CASSLEPQGKAFF,TGTGCCAGCAGTTTAGAACCTCAGGGGAAAGCTTTCTTT
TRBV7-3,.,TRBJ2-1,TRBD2,CASSPFPTSGGHNEQFF,TGTGCCAGCAGCCCATTTCCGACTAGCGGGGGACACAATGAGCAGTTCTTC
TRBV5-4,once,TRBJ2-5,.,CASSFTSLYQETQYF,TGTGCCAGCAGCTTCACTAGCCTGTACCAAGAGACCCAGTACTTC
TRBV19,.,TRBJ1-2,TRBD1,CASSPSGRGLLTNYGYTF,TGTGCCAGTAGTCCCTCCGGCAGGGGGCTTCTTACTAACTATGGCTACACCTTC
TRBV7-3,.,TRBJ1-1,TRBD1,CASSLQGARNTEAFF,TGTGCCAGCAGCCTACAGGGGGCGAGGAACACTGAAGCTTTCTTT
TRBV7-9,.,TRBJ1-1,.,CASSLRPGLTTEAFF,TGTGCCAGCAGCTTAAGACCGGGACTGACCACTGAAGCTTTCTTT